The subject of this entry is one T cell receptor (beta chain). Its antigen is unidentified. This sample was included in a study of T cells after posttransplantation cyclophosphamide. Points from the study as a whole: Donor-recipient repertoire similarity was low at 1-2 months, rising over year one.

Assay: immunoSEQ multiplex PCR; the TCRdb copy retains only in-frame clones and omits some. The sample shows around 9,000 clones, 98% of them seen only once. CDR3 length equals 14 residues. Germline V gives CDR1 MGHRA, CDR2 YSYEKL. Trimming shortened V by 4 bases and J by 4 bases, and 14 bases separated the two germline ends. Specimen: naive CD8+ T cells sorted from PBMCs. This clonotype originated in a man between 45 and 60 years old in good health, CMV-negative, and a related stem cell transplant donor. This chain uses TRBV4-1 with TRBJ2-7, with D possibly being TRBD2 (6 bases). CDR3 sequence reads: CASSLLRGNYEQYF. For the CDR3, the DNA is TGCGCCAGCAGCCTTCTGCGGGGAAATTACGAGCAGTACTTC.